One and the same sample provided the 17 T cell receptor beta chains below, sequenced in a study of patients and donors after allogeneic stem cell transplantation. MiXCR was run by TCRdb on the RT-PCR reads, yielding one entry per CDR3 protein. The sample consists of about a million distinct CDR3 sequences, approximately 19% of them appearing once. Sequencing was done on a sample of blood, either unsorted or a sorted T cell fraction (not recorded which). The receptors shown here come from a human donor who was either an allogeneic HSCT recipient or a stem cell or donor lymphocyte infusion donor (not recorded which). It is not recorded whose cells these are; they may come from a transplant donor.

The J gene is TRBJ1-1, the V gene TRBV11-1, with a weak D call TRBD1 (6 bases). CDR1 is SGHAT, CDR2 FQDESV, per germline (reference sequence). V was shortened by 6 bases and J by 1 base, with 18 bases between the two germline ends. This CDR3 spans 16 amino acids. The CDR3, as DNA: TGTGCCAGCAGAGATAGCGGGGGGGGCTCGAACACTGAAGCTTTCTTT. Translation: CASRDSGGGSNTEAFF.

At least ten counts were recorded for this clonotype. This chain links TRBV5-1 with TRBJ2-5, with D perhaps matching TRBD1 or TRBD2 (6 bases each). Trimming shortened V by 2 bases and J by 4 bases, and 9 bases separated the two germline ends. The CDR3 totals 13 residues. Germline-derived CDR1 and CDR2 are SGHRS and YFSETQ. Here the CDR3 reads CASSFGGGETQYF. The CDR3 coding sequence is TGCGCCAGCAGCTTCGGAGGGGGAGAGACCCAGTACTTC.

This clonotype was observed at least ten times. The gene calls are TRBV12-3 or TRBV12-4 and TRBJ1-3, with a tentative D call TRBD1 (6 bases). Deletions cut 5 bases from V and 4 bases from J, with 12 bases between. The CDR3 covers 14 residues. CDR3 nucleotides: TGTGCCAGCAGTAGTACAGGGCCAGGAAACACCATATATTTT. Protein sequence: CASSSTGPGNTIYF.

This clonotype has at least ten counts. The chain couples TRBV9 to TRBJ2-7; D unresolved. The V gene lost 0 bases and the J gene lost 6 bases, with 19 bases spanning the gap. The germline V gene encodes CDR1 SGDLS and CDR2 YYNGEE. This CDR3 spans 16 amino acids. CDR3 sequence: CASSVGVHLDISEQYF. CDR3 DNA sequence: TGTGCCAGCAGCGTAGGGGTTCACCTGGATATCTCCGAGCAGTACTTC.

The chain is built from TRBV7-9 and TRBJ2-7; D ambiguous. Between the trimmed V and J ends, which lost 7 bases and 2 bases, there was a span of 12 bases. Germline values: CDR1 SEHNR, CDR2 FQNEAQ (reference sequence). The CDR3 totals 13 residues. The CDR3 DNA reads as TGTGCCAGCACCCCGCATGGGGCCTACGAGCAGTACTTC. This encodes CASTPHGAYEQYF.

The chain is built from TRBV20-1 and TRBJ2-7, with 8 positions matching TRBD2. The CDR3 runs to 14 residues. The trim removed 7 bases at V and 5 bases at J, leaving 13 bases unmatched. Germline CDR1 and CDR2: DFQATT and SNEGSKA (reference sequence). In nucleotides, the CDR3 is TGCAGTGTTTTGAACCAGCGGGGGACCCACGAGCAGTACTTC. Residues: CSVLNQRGTHEQYF.

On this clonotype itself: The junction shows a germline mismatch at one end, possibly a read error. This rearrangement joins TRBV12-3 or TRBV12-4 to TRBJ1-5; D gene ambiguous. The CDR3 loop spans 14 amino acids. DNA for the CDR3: TGTGCCAGCAGTGTCCGGGCCCTAGGTCAGCTCCAGCATTTT. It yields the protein CASSVRALGQLQHF.

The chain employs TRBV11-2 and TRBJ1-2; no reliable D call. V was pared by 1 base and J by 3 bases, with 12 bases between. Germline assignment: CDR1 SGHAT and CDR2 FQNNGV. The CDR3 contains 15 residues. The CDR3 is CASSLVTRGDYGYTF. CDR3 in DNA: TGTGCCAGCAGCTTAGTAACTCGGGGAGACTATGGCTACACCTTC.

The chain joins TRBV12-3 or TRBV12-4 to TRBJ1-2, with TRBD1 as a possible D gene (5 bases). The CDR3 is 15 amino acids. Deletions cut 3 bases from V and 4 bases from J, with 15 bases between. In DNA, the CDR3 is TGTGCCAGCAGTTTGATCAGTGGGGCTGGCTATGGCTACACCTTC. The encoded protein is CASSLISGAGYGYTF.

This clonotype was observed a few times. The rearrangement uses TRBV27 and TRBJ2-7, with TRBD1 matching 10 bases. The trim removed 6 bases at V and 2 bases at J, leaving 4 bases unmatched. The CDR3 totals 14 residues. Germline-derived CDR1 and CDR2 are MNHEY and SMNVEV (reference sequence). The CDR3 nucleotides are TGTGCCAGCAGATACGGGACAGGGGCCTACGAGCAGTACTTC. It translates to CASRYGTGAYEQYF.

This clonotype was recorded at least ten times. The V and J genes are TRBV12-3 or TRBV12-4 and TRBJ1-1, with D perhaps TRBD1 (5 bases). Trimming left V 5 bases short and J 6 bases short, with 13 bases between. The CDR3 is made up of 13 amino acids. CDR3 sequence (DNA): TGTGCCAGCAGTCCCGGGACCCCACCTGAAGCTTTCTTT. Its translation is CASSPGTPPEAFF.

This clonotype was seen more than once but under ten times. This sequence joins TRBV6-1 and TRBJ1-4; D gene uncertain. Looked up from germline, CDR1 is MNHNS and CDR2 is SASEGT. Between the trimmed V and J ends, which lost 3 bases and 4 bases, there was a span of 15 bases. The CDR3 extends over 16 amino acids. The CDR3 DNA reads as TGTGCCAGCAGTGACCCCCTCAGCCGGTTTAATGAAAAACTGTTTTTT. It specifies CASSDPLSRFNEKLFF.

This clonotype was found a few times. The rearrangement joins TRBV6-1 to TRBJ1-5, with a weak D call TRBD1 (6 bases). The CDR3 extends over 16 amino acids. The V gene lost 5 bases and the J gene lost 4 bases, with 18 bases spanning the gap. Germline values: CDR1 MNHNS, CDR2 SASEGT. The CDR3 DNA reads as TGTGCCAGCAGTCTAAGAGGAGGACAGTCAAATCAGCCCCAGCATTTT. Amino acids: CASSLRGGQSNQPQHF.

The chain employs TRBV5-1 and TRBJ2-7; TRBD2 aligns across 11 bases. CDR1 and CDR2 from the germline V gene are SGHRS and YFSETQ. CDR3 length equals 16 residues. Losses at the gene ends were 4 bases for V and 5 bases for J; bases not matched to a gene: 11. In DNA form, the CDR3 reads TGCGCCAGCAGCGCCATACTAGCGGGAGATCGTAACGAGCAGTACTTC. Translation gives CASSAILAGDRNEQYF. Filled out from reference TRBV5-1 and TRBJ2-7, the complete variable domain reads KAGVTQTPRYLIKTRGQQVTLSCSPISGHRSVSWYQQTPGQGLQFLFEYFSETQRNKGNFPGRFSGRQFSNSRSEMNVSTLELGDSALYLCASSAILAGDRNEQYFGPGTRLTVT.

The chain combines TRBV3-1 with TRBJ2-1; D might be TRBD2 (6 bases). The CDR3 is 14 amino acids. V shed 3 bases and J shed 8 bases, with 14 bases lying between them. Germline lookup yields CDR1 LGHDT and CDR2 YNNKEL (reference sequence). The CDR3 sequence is CASSQRGDSDEQFF. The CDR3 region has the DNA TGTGCCAGCAGCCAGCGCGGGGATAGCGATGAGCAGTTCTTC.

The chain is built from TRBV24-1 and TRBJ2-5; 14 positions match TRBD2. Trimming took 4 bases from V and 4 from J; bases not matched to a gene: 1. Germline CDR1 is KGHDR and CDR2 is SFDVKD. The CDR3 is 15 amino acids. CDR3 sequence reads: CATSEGTSGGETQYF. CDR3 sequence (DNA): TGTGCCACCAGTGAGGGGACTAGCGGGGGAGAGACCCAGTACTTC.

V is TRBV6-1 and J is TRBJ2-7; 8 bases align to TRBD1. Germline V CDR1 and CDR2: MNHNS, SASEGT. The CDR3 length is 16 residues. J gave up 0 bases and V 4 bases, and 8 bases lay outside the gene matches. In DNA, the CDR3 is TGTGCCAGCAGTGTTGGACAGGGCCGTACCTCCTACGAGCAGTACTTC. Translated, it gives CASSVGQGRTSYEQYF.